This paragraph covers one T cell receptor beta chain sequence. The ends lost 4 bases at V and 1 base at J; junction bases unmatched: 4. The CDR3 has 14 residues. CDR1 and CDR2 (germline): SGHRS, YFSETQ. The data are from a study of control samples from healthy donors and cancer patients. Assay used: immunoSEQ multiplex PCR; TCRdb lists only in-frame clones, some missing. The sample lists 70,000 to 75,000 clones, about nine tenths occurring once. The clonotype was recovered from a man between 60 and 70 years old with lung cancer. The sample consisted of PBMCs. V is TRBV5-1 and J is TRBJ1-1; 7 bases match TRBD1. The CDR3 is CASSQGVGNTEAFF. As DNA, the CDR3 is TGCGCCAGCAGCCAGGGGGTGGGGAACACTGAAGCTTTCTTT.